This is a list of T cell receptor beta chains from one sample in a study of shared clonotypes between healthy human individuals. Produced via immunoSEQ multiplex PCR; TCRdb's table is partial and in-frame only. The repertoire has about 1.1 million clones, about 80% of them found once; the top ten carry around 0.47%. Sequencing was carried out using memory CD4+ T cells from PBMCs. The receptors come from a man aged 18-30 years in good health. Some clones in this sample may be carry-over from other donors' samples. Each CDR3 is given with its conserved first and last residue.

TRBJ1-2 TRBV6-1 CASSGVPDSYGYTF
TRBJ2-7 TRBV2 CAGRDSTLRYEQYF
TRBJ2-1 TRBV11-2 CASSSPGTSGYNEQFF
TRBJ2-1 TRBV5-1 CASSLARSSYNEQFF
TRBJ1-2 TRBV2 CASSLRQGANYGYTF
TRBJ2-7 TRBV10-3 CAIGGTSVPQYF
TRBJ2-7 TRBV7-9 CASSLSYEQYF
TRBJ2-3 TRBV5-4 CASSPTGGEGDTQYF
TRBJ1-5 TRBV7-8 CASTGTRGQPQHF
TRBJ2-7 TRBV1 CTSSPRLAGFSYEQYF
TRBJ2-2 TRBV7-3 CASSRQDTGELFF
TRBJ2-7 TRBV25-1 CASSEPPPAGVGEQYF
TRBJ2-3 TRBV7-2 CASSVSWELDTQYF
TRBJ2-3 TRBV6-6 CASIPSGADTQYF
TRBJ2-2 TRBV5-1 CASSRTVDGELFF
TRBJ1-1 TRBV5-1 CASSAGRTRNTEAFF
TRBJ1-2 TRBV18 CASSPLWTGLEGYTF
TRBJ2-5 TRBV18 CASSPPGGRATIQETQYF
TRBJ2-1 TRBV28 CASSPGFRARGRHEQFF
TRBJ2-2 TRBV28 CASRATGELFF
TRBJ2-5 TRBV30 CAWRRGTGPAETQYF
TRBJ2-7 TRBV7-8 CASSSDTYEQYF
TRBJ2-7 TRBV28 CASSLSGIRYEQYF
TRBJ2-1 TRBV7-9 CASSQKGYNEQFF
TRBJ1-1 TRBV19 CASSIHGRGQGEAFF
TRBJ2-3 TRBV2 CASSVIRGEDTQYF
TRBJ1-4 TRBV28 CASRPAGWEKLFF
TRBJ1-4 TRBV4-1 CASSQVWTGVEKLFF
TRBJ2-3 TRBV6-5 CASTSDVTDTQYF
TRBJ2-7 TRBV9 CASSVDSTSYEQYF
TRBJ1-1 TRBV25-1 CASSIRGVNTEAFF
TRBJ1-5 TRBV2 CASSDSRNNQPQHF
TRBJ1-5 TRBV6-5 CASSPDWDSNQPQHF
TRBJ2-1 TRBV9 CASSALVGEQFF
TRBJ2-7 TRBV28 CASSRGGYPEDSYEQYF
TRBJ1-4 TRBV6-1 CASSWGTGDKGKLFF
TRBJ2-7 TRBV18 CASSPSLAGGVYEQYF
TRBJ1-4 TRBV7-3 CASSSDGANEKLFF
TRBJ1-2 TRBV18 CASSPDRNYGYTF
TRBJ1-1 TRBV2 CASSRDRGRTEAFF
TRBJ2-1 TRBV25-1 CASSAPPGTQTSYNEQFF
TRBJ1-5 TRBV2 CASSERLGNQPQHF
TRBJ2-3 TRBV28 CASMGGRTDTQYF
TRBJ2-3 TRBV5-1 CASWLGGFTDTQYF